Listed below are T cell receptor beta chains from one sample, sequenced in a study of cytomegalovirus exposure and HLA in healthy donors. Sequencing was performed with immunoSEQ multiplex PCR; in TCRdb, only in-frame clones are kept and a portion is missing. This table has around 250,000 clones, 80% to 85% appearing once. Sequencing used PBMCs. Source of these receptors: a woman aged 60 to 75 in good health and CMV-seropositive. CDR3s include the opening cysteine and the closing phenylalanine or tryptophan. Each record gives: V gene, D gene, J gene, clone size, CDR3 protein, CDR3 DNA. D genes are given only for firm matches. Size values are once, few and many counts, or a class for expanded clones, and some rows have none.

V gene: TRBV5-1; D gene: .; J gene: TRBJ1-4; clone size: .; CDR3 protein: CASSLGTALRKREKLFF; CDR3 DNA: TGCGCCAGCAGCTTAGGAACGGCCCTGAGGAAGAGAGAAAAACTGTTTTTT
V gene: TRBV27; D gene: TRBD1; J gene: TRBJ2-5; clone size: .; CDR3 protein: CASRTGQGAGETQYF; CDR3 DNA: TGTGCCAGCAGAACCGGACAGGGGGCAGGGGAGACCCAGTACTTC
V gene: TRBV7-2; D gene: .; J gene: TRBJ2-2; clone size: .; CDR3 protein: CASSLRGGAGELFF; CDR3 DNA: TGTGCCAGCAGCTTGAGAGGGGGGGCCGGGGAGCTGTTTTTT
V gene: TRBV5-6; D gene: .; J gene: TRBJ1-1; clone size: few; CDR3 protein: CASSFGGQDAFF; CDR3 DNA: TGTGCCAGCAGCTTTGGGGGCCAGGACGCTTTCTTT
V gene: TRBV5-6; D gene: TRBD1; J gene: TRBJ2-7; clone size: .; CDR3 protein: CASSLGTGASYEQYF; CDR3 DNA: TGTGCCAGCAGCTTGGGGACAGGGGCCTCCTACGAGCAGTACTTC
V gene: TRBV11-2; D gene: .; J gene: TRBJ2-1; clone size: .; CDR3 protein: CASSLDRTIYNEQFF; CDR3 DNA: TGTGCCAGCAGCTTAGATCGGACTATCTACAATGAGCAGTTCTTC
V gene: TRBV27; D gene: TRBD1; J gene: TRBJ1-1; clone size: once; CDR3 protein: CASSPGQENTEAFF; CDR3 DNA: TGTGCCAGCAGTCCGGGACAGGAGAACACTGAAGCTTTCTTT
V gene: TRBV5-1; D gene: TRBD2; J gene: TRBJ2-1; clone size: .; CDR3 protein: CASSFAGLAGANEQFF; CDR3 DNA: TGCGCCAGCAGCTTTGCGGGACTAGCGGGAGCCAATGAGCAGTTCTTC
V gene: TRBV27; D gene: .; J gene: TRBJ2-1; clone size: .; CDR3 protein: CASSRSSYNEQFF; CDR3 DNA: TGTGCCAGCAGCCGGAGCTCCTACAATGAGCAGTTCTTC
V gene: TRBV13; D gene: TRBD2; J gene: TRBJ2-3; clone size: .; CDR3 protein: CASSLGPGGTSDTQYF; CDR3 DNA: TGTGCCAGCAGCTTAGGCCCGGGGGGAACTTCTGATACGCAGTATTTT
V gene: TRBV19; D gene: TRBD1; J gene: TRBJ2-7; clone size: .; CDR3 protein: CASSMGQGANEQYF; CDR3 DNA: TGTGCCAGTAGTATGGGACAGGGGGCGAACGAGCAGTACTTC
V gene: TRBV10-3; D gene: TRBD2; J gene: TRBJ2-7; clone size: .; CDR3 protein: CAIRPTSGGLEQYF; CDR3 DNA: TGTGCCATCAGGCCGACTAGCGGGGGCCTTGAGCAGTACTTC